The clone carrying this TCR beta chain was counted once. The repertoire was sequenced with immunoSEQ multiplex PCR; TCRdb's copy has only in-frame clones and lacks some. The table lists about 200,000 clones, roughly three quarters of them singletons, with less than 20% in the top ten. Deletions cut 0 bases from V and 1 base from J, with 10 bases between. This CDR3 has 15 residues. From germline, CDR1 is SGHRS and CDR2 YFSETQ. The entry originates in a study of blood T cell repertoires in COVID-19. As for the study in general: Whether acute or convalescent, the COVID-19 samples came from the United States, Italy and Spain.

The clonotype originates from a woman aged 50 to 60 with acute COVID-19. The chain carries TRBV5-1 and TRBJ2-5, with D tentatively TRBD1 (6 bases). The sequenced sample consisted of PBMCs or T cells enriched from blood (not recorded which). DNA of the CDR3: TGCGCCAGCAGCTTGGCTCAGGGGTTCCAAGAGACCCAGTACTTC. Translation gives CASSLAQGFQETQYF.